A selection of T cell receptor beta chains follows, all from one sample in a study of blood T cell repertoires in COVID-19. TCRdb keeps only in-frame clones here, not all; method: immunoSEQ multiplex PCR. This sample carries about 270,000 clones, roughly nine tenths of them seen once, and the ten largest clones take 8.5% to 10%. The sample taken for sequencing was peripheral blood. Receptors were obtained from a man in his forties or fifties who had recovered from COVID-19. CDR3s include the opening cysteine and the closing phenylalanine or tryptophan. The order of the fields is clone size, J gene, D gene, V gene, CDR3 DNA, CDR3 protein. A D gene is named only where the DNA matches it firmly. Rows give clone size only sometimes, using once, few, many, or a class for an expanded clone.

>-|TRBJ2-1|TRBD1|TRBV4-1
TGCGCCAGCAGCCAAGGCCCAGGGGGCGGATACGGCGATGAGCAGTTCTTC
CASSQGPGGGYGDEQFF
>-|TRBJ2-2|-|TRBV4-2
TGTGCCAGCAGCCAAGGCCGGGGCACCGGGGAGCTGTTTTTT
CASSQGRGTGELFF
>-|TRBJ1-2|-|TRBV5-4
TGTGCCGGGAGCTGGCCCCACATCTATGGCTACACCTTC
CAGSWPHIYGYTF
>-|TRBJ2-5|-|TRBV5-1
TGCGCCAGCAGCACGGACTTAGCATCCCAAGAGACCCAGTACTTC
CASSTDLASQETQYF
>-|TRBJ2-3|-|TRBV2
TGTGCCGCCCGTGGCGGGGTAGGGACAGATACGCAGTATTTT
CAARGGVGTDTQYF
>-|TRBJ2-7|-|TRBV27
TGTGCCAGCAGTTTCGGGGTCAGCCGCTACGAGCAGTACTTC
CASSFGVSRYEQYF
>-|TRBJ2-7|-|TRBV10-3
TGTGCCATCAGTGATGGCGGGACGAGCTCCTACGAGCAGTACTTC
CAISDGGTSSYEQYF
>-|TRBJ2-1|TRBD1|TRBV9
TGTGCCAGCAGCAGGGGAGACAGGGGCCTCAATGAGCAGTTCTTC
CASSRGDRGLNEQFF
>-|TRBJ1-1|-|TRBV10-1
TGCGCCAGCAGTGAATCTGGGGCTGGCACTGAAGCTTTCTTT
CASSESGAGTEAFF
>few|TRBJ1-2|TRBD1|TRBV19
TGTGCCAGTAGTGCCGACAGGGGGGACTATGGCTACACCTTC
CASSADRGDYGYTF
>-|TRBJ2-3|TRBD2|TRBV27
TGTGCCAGCAGTTGGGAGGGTGGCTTCTATACGCAGTATTTT
CASSWEGGFYTQYF
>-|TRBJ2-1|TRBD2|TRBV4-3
TGCGCCAGCAGCCCCTCCCCGGGGGGGCCGTATGAGCAGTTCTTC
CASSPSPGGPYEQFF
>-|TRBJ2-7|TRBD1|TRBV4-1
TGCGCCAGCAGCCTGACGGGACAGGGTCCTACCTACGAGCAGTACTTC
CASSLTGQGPTYEQYF
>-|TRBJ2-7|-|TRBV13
TGTGCCAGCAGCTGGGCGAGCTCCTACGAGCAGTACTTC
CASSWASSYEQYF
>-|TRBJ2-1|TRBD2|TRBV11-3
TGTGCCAGCAGCTTAGGGAGCGGGGCGGGGGGTCCCTACAATGAGCAGTTCTTC
CASSLGSGAGGPYNEQFF
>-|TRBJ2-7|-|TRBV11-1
TGTGCCAGCAGCTCAGCCGGGGGCGAGCAGTACTTC
CASSSAGGEQYF
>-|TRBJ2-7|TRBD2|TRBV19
TGTGCCAGTAGTGAAGGTAGCGGGCAGTCCTACGAGCAGTACTTC
CASSEGSGQSYEQYF
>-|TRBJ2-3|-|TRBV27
TGTGCCAGCAGTTTCAGTCCTAGCACAGATACGCAGTATTTT
CASSFSPSTDTQYF
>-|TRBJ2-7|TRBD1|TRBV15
TGTGCCACCAGCAGAGTGGGGACAGGGGCCTACGAGCAGTACTTC
CATSRVGTGAYEQYF
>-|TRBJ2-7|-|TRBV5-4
TGTGCCAGCAGCTCCCCCCAGGGGCCCGAGCAGTACTTC
CASSSPQGPEQYF
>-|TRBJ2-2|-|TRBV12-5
TGTGCTAGTGGTTTGGCTACGAACACCGGGGAGCTGTTTTTT
CASGLATNTGELFF